A single sample is the source of the 25 T cell receptor beta chains below, sequenced in a study of T cells expressing NK-cell markers. TCRdb reprocessed the 5' RACE reads, with one entry per CDR3 protein and no DNA. This listing includes about half a million distinct CDR3 sequences. Sequenced sample: blood T cells: a sorted CD56 or NKG2C T cell subset, CD4+ or CD8+ T cells, or bulk PBMC T cells (not recorded which). Receptor source: a woman between 50 and 59 years old in good health.

V is TRBV4-2 and J is TRBJ2-2; TCRdb picks TRBD1, but there is no DNA to check that call. The CDR3 sequence is 19 residues long. The V gene's germline CDR1 is LGHNA and CDR2 YNFKEQ. This CDR3 is CASSQDPGATSGNTGELFF.

CDR3 protein: CASSSVAGGSYNEQFF. V is TRBV7-9 and J is TRBJ2-1. The CDR3 contains 16 residues. Germline loops: CDR1 SEHNR, CDR2 FQNEAQ (reference sequence).

CDR3 residues: CAISRDRDNEQFF. The chain links TRBV10-3 to TRBJ2-1; checking the TCRdb D call of TRBD1 is not possible without DNA. The CDR3 has 13 residues. CDR1 and CDR2 from the germline V gene are ENHRY and SYGVKD.

The chain recombines TRBV7-2 with TRBJ2-1. This CDR3 has 11 residues. The germline V gene encodes CDR1 SGHTA and CDR2 FQGNSA. The CDR3 sequence is CASSQGGSEFF. Full variable domain (outside the CDR3, taken from reference TRBV7-2 and TRBJ2-1): GAGVSQSPSNKVTEKGKDVELRCDPISGHTALYWYRQSLGQGLEFLIYFQGNSAPDKSGLPSDRFSAERTGGSVSTLTIQRTQQEDSAVYLCASSQGGSEFFGPGTRLTVL.

The J gene is TRBJ2-5, the V gene TRBV4-1; TCRdb designates TRBD2, a call that cannot be tested without DNA. Germline V gives CDR1 MGHRA, CDR2 YSYEKL. CDR3 size: 14 residues. The CDR3 loop is CASSQESGRETQYF.

The chain has TRBV11-1 and TRBJ2-2; TCRdb's assignment of TRBD1 cannot be checked, as there is no DNA. CDR1 is SGHAT, CDR2 FQDESV, per germline (reference sequence). The CDR3 loop spans 16 amino acids. The CDR3 region is CASTPRGKPNTGELFF.

The chain recombines TRBV4-2 with TRBJ1-5. The germline gives CDR1 LGHNA, CDR2 YNFKEQ. The CDR3 runs to 16 residues. The CDR3 sequence is CASSQDDGKSNQPQHF.

The chain uses TRBV12-3 or TRBV12-4 and TRBJ2-3; TCRdb lists TRBD2, though no DNA is available to test this call. The CDR3 sequence is 15 residues long. CDR3 sequence reads: CASSKREGLTDTQYF.

The rearrangement joins TRBV29-1 to TRBJ1-2. This CDR3 region has 12 residues. CDR1 is SQVTM, CDR2 ANQGSEA, per germline. The CDR3 here is CSGLVGGDGYTF.

This chain joins TRBV11-2 and TRBJ2-1; TCRdb's D call of TRBD1 is untestable without DNA. The CDR3 contains 13 residues. Germline values: CDR1 SGHAT, CDR2 FQNNGV. Here the CDR3 reads CASSGAGFGEQFF.

The chain has TRBV6-1 and TRBJ2-3; absent DNA, TCRdb's TRBD2 call cannot be checked. CDR1 MNHNS and CDR2 SASEGT come from the germline V gene. CDR3 length equals 14 residues. CDR3 loop: CASTQTSIADTQYF.

This chain links TRBV13 with TRBJ2-5; the TCRdb call, TRBD1, lacks DNA for checking. The CDR3 is made up of 13 amino acids. In germline, CDR1 is PRHDT, CDR2 FYEKMQ (reference sequence). The CDR3 loop reads CASSQTGGETQYF.

V usage is TRBV20-1 and J usage is TRBJ2-1; lacking DNA, the TRBD1 call made by TCRdb goes unchecked. The CDR3 sequence is 14 residues long. CDR1 is DFQATT and CDR2 is SNEGSKA in the germline V gene (reference sequence). The CDR3 loop is CSARVGAGFELQFF.

This rearrangement joins TRBV5-1 to TRBJ2-5; TCRdb lists TRBD2, though no DNA is available to test this call. The germline V gene has CDR1 SGHRS and CDR2 YFSETQ. This CDR3 is 15 amino acids long. The CDR3 reads CASSLLAGGEKTQYF.

This sequence joins TRBV10-3 and TRBJ1-2. The V gene's germline CDR1 is ENHRY and CDR2 SYGVKD. This CDR3 contains 16 residues. The chain's CDR3 is CAISESGRVTRYGYTF.

The CDR3 reads CASSQDPARTSGRENIQYF. This sequence joins TRBV4-2 and TRBJ2-4; TCRdb gives TRBD2 as the D gene, but with no DNA this cannot be confirmed. The germline V gene encodes CDR1 LGHNA and CDR2 YNFKEQ. There are 19 residues in the CDR3.

The chain couples TRBV4-1 to TRBJ1-1. The germline gives CDR1 MGHRA, CDR2 YSYEKL. The CDR3 has 14 amino acids. CDR3 sequence reads: CASSQVVGNTEAFF.

The V and J genes are TRBV20-1 and TRBJ1-2. Germline loops: CDR1 DFQATT, CDR2 SNEGSKA (reference sequence). The CDR3 loop spans 14 amino acids. The CDR3 loop is CSARDRVIANGYTF.

CDR3 region: CASSGWGGKEVKQFF. The rearrangement links TRBV6-2 or TRBV6-3 to TRBJ2-1; there is no DNA to check the TCRdb D call of TRBD1. Germline CDR1 is MNHEY and CDR2 is SVGEGT. The CDR3 sequence is 15 residues long.

V is TRBV12-3 or TRBV12-4 and J is TRBJ2-3; TCRdb lists TRBD2, though no DNA is available to test this call. The CDR3 contains 17 residues. Here the CDR3 reads CASSLGGLAGVADTQYF.

The chain is built from TRBV20-1 and TRBJ2-3; without DNA, the TCRdb call of TRBD1 cannot be checked. Germline V CDR1 and CDR2: DFQATT, SNEGSKA (reference sequence). The CDR3 consists of 14 residues. Here the CDR3 reads CSARRQGLRDTQYF.

The chain joins TRBV27 to TRBJ2-7; absent DNA, TCRdb's TRBD2 call cannot be checked. The CDR3 extends over 15 amino acids. Germline CDR1 MNHEY, CDR2 SMNVEV (reference sequence). CDR3: CASRPLRTRFDEQYF.

The chain carries TRBV5-1 and TRBJ2-1; without DNA, the TCRdb call of TRBD2 cannot be checked. The CDR3 spans 14 residues. Per the germline V gene, CDR1 is SGHRS and CDR2 is YFSETQ. The CDR3 spells CASRVLAGYNEQFF.

The chain has TRBV3-1 and TRBJ2-7; absent DNA, TCRdb's TRBD1 call cannot be checked. Germline V gives CDR1 LGHDT, CDR2 YNNKEL (reference sequence). The CDR3 contains 13 residues. The CDR3 reads CASSQYRQLEQYF.

The chain uses TRBV11-2 and TRBJ1-2. The CDR3 has 16 residues. CDR1 SGHAT and CDR2 FQNNGV come from the germline V gene. CDR3 amino acids: CASSSGRGWYLYGYTF.